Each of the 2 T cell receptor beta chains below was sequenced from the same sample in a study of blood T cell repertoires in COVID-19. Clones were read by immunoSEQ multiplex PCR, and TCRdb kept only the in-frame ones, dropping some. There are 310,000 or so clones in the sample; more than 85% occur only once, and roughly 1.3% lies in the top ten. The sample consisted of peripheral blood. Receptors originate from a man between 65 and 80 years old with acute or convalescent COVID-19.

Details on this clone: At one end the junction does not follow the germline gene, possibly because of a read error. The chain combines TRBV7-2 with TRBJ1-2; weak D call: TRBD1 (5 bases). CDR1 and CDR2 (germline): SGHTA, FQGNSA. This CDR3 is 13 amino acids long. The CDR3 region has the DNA TGTGCCAGCAGCTTATCCGCCAGGGCCCAACCCCTCTTC. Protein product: CASSLSARAQPLF.

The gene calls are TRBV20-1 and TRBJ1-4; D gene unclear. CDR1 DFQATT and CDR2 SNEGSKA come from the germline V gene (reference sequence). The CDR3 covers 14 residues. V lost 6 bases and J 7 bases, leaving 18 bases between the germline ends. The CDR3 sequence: CSASRRVDGEKLFF. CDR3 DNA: TGCAGTGCCAGTCGGAGGGTAGACGGTGAAAAACTGTTTTTT.